This T cell receptor beta chain was recorded in a study of cytomegalovirus exposure and HLA in healthy donors. Repertoires were generated with immunoSEQ multiplex PCR, while TCRdb's copy carries only in-frame clones and drops some. The data contain tens of thousands of clones, approximately 88% of them singletons. Germline CDR1 SGHRS, CDR2 YFSETQ. CDR3 length: 12 amino acids. Trimming shortened V by 2 bases and J by 7 bases, and 9 bases separated the two germline ends. The sample consisted of PBMCs. The chain combines TRBV5-1 with TRBJ1-2, with TRBD1 as a possible D gene (5 bases). This clonotype was sampled from a woman aged 18-29 years in good health and CMV-seropositive. Here the CDR3 reads CASSLSGLGYTF. The CDR3 coding sequence is TGCGCCAGCAGCTTATCAGGGCTTGGCTACACCTTC. The full variable domain, in which reference TRBV5-1 and TRBJ1-2 provide the parts outside the CDR3, is KAGVTQTPRYLIKTRGQQVTLSCSPISGHRSVSWYQQTPGQGLQFLFEYFSETQRNKGNFPGRFSGRQFSNSRSEMNVSTLELGDSALYLCASSLSGLGYTFGSGTRLTVV.